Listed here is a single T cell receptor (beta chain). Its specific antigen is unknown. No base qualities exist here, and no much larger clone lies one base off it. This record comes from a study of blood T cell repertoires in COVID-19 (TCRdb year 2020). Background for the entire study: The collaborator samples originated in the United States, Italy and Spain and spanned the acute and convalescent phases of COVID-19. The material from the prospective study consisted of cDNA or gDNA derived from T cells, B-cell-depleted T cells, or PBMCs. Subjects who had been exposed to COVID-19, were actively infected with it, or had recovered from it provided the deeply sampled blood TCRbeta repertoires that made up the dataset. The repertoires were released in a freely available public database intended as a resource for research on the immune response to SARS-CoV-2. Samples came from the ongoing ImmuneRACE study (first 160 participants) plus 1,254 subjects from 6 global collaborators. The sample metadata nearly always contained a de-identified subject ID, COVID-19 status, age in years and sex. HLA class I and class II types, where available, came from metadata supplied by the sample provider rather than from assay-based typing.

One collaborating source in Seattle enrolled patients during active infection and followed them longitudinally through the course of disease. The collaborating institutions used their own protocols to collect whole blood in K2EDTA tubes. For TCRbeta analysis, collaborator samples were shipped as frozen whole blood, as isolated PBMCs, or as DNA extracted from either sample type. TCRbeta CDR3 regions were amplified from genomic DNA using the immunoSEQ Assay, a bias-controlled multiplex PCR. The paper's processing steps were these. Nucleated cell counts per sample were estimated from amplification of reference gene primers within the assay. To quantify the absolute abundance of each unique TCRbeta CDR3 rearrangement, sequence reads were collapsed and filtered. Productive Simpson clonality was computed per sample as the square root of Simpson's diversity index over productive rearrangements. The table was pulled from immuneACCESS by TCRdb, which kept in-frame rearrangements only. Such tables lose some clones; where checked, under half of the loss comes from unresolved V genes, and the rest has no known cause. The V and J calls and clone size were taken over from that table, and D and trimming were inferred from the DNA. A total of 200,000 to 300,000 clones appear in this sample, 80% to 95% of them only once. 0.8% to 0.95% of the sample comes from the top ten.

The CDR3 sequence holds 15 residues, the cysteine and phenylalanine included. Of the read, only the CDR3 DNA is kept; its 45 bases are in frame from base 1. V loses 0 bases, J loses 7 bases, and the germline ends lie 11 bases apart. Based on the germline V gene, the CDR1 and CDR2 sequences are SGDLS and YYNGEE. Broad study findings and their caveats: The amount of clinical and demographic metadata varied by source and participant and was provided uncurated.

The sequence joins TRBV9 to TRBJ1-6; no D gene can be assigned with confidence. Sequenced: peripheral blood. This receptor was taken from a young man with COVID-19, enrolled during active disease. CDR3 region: CASSVGNGENSPLHF. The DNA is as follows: TGTGCCAGCAGCGTAGGTAACGGGGAAAATTCACCCCTCCACTTT. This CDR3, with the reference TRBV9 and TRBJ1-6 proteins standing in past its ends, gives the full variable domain DSGVTQTPKHLITATGQRVTLRCSPRSGDLSVYWYQQSLDQGLQFLIQYYNGEERAKGNILERFSAQQFPDLHSELNLSSLELGDSALYFCASSVGNGENSPLHFGNGTRLTVT.